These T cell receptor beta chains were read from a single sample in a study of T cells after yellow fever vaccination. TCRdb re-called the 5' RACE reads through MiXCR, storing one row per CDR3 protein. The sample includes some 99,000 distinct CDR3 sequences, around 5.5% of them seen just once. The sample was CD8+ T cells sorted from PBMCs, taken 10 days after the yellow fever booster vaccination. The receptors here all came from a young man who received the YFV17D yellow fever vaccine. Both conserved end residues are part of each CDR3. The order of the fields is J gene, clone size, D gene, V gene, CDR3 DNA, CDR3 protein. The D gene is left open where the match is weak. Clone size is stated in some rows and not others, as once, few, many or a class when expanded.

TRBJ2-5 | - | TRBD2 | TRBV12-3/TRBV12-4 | TGTGCCAGCAGTTTCGGGACTAGCGGGGGGTACCAAGAGACCCAGTACTTC | CASSFGTSGGYQETQYF
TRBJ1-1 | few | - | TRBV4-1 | TGCGCCAGCAGCCAAGGCGCCAGCCGCACTGAAGCTTTCTTT | CASSQGASRTEAFF
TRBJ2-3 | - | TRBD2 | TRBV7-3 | TGTGCCAGCAGCCCGGAGGGCGGGGGGGGAGATACGCAGTATTTT | CASSPEGGGGDTQYF
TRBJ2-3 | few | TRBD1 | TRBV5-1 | TGCGCCAGCAGCAGCGGACAGGGGGCTGACTGGCAGTATTTT | CASSSGQGADWQYF
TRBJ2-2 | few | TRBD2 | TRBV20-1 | TGCAGTGCCCCAGAGGTAGCGGGGGGGCTCGGGAACACCGGGGAGCTGTTTTTT | CSAPEVAGGLGNTGELFF
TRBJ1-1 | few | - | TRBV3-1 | TGTGCCAGCAGCCAAATTTGGGGGGAGACTGAAGCTTTCTTT | CASSQIWGETEAFF
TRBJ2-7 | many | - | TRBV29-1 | TGCAGCGTAACGGGTGCAGGGACCTACGAGCAGTACTTC | CSVTGAGTYEQYF
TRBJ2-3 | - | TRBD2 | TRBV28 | TGTGCCAGCAGTTATCGTTTAGCGGGGTTGAGCACAGATACGCAGTATTTT | CASSYRLAGLSTDTQYF
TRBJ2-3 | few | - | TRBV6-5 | TGTGCCAGCAGTTCGGGGGTGGCAGATACGCAGTATTTT | CASSSGVADTQYF
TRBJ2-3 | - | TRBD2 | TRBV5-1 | TGCGCCAGCAGCGCTGGACTAGCGGGGCCCTCAGATACGCAGTATTTT | CASSAGLAGPSDTQYF